What follows are 5 T cell receptor beta chains derived from one specimen sequenced in a study of tumor and adjacent non-tumor tissue in lung cancer. RNA was extracted from bulk tissue without any cell sorting. This non-tumor lung sample came from over 3 cm beyond the tumor edge. Three rounds of nested PCR, following a modified ARM-PCR protocol, produced the TCRbeta library. TCRdb processed the multiplex PCR reads anew with MiXCR; each CDR3 protein has one entry. The sample lists about 98,000 distinct CDR3 sequences; about 80% were seen once. Sequencing was carried out using distant non-tumor lung tissue. The receptors shown here come from a man aged 60-69 years with small cell lung cancer.

About this clonotype: The junction does not match germline at one end; this may be a read error. V usage is TRBV6-1 and J usage is TRBJ2-1; D is possibly TRBD2 (5 bases). The germline V gene encodes CDR1 MNHNS and CDR2 SASEGT. The CDR3 totals 16 residues. This CDR3 is CDSSEAPGLVNNEQFF. The CDR3 DNA follows: TGTGACAGCAGTGAAGCCCCGGGATTAGTAAACAATGAGCAGTTCTTC.

This clonotype was detected a few times. The J gene is TRBJ2-5, the V gene TRBV20-1; the D is unclear. CDR1 DFQATT and CDR2 SNEGSKA come from the germline V gene (reference sequence). Trimming cost V 6 bases and J 5 bases, with 7 bases left between them. CDR3 length equals 10 residues. The CDR3 DNA reads as TGCAGTGCCGGGCATGAGACCCAGTACTTC. It codes for CSAGHETQYF.

The chain employs TRBV11-3 and TRBJ2-3; D is uncertain. The germline gives CDR1 SGHNT, CDR2 YENEEA. Deletions cut 8 bases from V and 2 bases from J, with 23 bases between. The CDR3 is made up of 17 amino acids. The CDR3 region is CASDGTESGSPTDTQYF. The DNA for the CDR3 is TGTGCCAGCGACGGAACAGAGAGTGGTTCCCCCACAGATACGCAGTATTTT.

Worth noting for this clonotype: An end of the junction does not agree with germline; a read error may underlie this. The chain combines TRBV11-3 with TRBJ2-1; D remains ambiguous. Germline CDR1 is SGHNT and CDR2 is YENEEA. The CDR3 runs 13 residues. CDR3 nucleotides: TGTGGCAGCTGCACAAAGAATGAGGATGTGCAGTTCTTC. Translating gives CGSCTKNEDVQFF. The full variable domain, in which reference TRBV11-3 and TRBJ2-1 provide the parts outside the CDR3, is EAGVVQSPRYKIIEKKQPVAFWCNPISGHNTLYWYLQNLGQGPELLIRYENEEAVDDSQLPKDRFSAERLKGVDSTLKIQPAELGDSAVYLCGSCTKNEDVQFFGPGTRLTVL.

The gene calls are TRBV11-2 and TRBJ2-2, with D uncertain. Germline V lookup: CDR1 SGHAT, CDR2 FQNNGV. CDR3 size: 13 residues. V was clipped by 8 bases and J by 9 bases, with 16 bases between them. The CDR3, as DNA: TGTGCCAGCTGTCGTGTAGTTACCAGGGAGCTGTTTTTT. Its protein product is CASCRVVTRELFF.